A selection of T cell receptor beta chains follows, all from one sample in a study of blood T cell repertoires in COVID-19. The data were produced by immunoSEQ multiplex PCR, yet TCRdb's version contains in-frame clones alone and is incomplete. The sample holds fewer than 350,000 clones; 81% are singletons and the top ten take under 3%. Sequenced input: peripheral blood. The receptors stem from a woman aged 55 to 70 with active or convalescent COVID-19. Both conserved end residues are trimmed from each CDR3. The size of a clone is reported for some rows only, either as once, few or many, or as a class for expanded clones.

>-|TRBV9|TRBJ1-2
ASSMGYGYT
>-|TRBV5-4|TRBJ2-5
ASSPPGQANQETQY
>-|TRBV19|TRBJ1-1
ASSKPEDREDTEAF
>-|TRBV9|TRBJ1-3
ASSAGEAAGAASGNTIY
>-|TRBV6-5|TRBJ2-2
ASRPSGTNTGELF
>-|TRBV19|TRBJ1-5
ASSILGQGGYQPQH
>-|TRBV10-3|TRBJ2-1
AISEAGVPYNEQF
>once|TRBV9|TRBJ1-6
ASSQRQMNSPLH
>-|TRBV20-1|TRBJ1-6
SASLGTMYNSPLH
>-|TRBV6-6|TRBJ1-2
ASSYDSAGYT
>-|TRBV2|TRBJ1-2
ASRDGGADYGYT
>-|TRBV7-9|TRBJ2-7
ASSFDGVRQY
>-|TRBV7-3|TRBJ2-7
ASSPQDRPYEQY
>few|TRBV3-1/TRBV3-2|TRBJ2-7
ASSQRTGGAYEQY
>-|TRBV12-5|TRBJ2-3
ASGPGTSGAVTDTQY
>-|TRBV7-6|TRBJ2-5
ASSLEQTTLAGLETQY
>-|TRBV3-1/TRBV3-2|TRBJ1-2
ASSQQGVYGYT
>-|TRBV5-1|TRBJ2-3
ASSLSRPTDTQY
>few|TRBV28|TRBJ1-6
ASSLGGHGNSPLH
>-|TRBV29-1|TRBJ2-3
SVGTGDTDTQY
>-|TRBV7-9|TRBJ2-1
ASSLSRTGIGDEQF
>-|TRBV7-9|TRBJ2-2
ASSDLTGTKNTGELF
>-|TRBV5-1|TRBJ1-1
ASSLVGRQGNTEAF
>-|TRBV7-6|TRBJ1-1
ASSLGGQGWSTEAF
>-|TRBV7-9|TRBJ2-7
ASSRPWGTGLYEQY
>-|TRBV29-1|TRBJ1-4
SVEQGGKEKLF
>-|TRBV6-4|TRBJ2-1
ASSDRGGYYNEQF
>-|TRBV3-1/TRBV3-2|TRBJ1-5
ASSQGGRDNQPQH
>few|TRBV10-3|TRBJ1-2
AIIARTPGGYT
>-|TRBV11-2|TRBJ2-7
ASSLEPQGSYEQY
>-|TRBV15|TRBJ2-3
ATSSEPRGGGADTQY
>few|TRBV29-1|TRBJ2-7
SVGGRRDRVGEQY
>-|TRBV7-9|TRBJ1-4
ASSSFTNEKLF
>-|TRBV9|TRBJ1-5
ASSVGDRVAQPQH
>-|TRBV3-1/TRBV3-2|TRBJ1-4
ASSPDRGHGVNNEKLF
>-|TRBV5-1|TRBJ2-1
ASSARPGEQF
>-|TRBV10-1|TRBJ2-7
ARVSWAGKNEQY
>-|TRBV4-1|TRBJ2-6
ASAKTGWDVLT
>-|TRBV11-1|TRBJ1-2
ASSQTPTGDGYT
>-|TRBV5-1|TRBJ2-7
ASSLYGQGAYEQY
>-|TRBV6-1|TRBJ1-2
ASSENYRVDGYT
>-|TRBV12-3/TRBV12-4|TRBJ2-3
ASRGGADTQY
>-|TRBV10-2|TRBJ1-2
ASSESGTGGVYGYT
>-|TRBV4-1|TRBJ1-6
ASSLLGGGRSPLH
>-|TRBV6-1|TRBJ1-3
ASSERSGSSGNTIY
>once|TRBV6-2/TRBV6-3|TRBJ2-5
ASSPDNQETQY
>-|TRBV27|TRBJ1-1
ASSLTYRVGDTEAF
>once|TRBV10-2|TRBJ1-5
ASRPGTGAQPQH
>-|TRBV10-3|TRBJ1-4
AISDRGMDEKLF
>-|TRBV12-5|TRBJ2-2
ASGLWPSNTGELF
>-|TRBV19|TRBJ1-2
ASSLDWQGAAGYT
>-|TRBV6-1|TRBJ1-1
ASSDRSRTEAF
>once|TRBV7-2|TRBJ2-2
ASSLGGGAPTGELF